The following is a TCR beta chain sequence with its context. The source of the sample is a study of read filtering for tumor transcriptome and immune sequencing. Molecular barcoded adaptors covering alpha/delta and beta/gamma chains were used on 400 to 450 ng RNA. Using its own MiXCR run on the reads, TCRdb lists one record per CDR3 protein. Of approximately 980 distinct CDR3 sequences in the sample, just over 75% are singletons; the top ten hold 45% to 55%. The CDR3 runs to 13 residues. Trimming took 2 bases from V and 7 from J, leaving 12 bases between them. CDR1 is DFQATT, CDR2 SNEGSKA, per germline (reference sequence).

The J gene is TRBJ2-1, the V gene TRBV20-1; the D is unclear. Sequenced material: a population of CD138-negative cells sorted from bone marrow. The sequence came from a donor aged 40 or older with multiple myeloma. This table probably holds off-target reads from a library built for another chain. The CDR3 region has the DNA TGCAGTGCTAGACAGGTTAATGGGAATGAGCAGTTCTTC. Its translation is CSARQVNGNEQFF.